Listed here is a single T cell receptor (beta chain). The CDR3 is 17 residues long. Trimming cost V 4 bases and J 1 base; bases outside gene matches: 9. In germline, CDR1 is MGHRA, CDR2 YSYEKL. The sample belongs to a study of blood T cell repertoires in COVID-19. Study-wide background: T cells, B-cell-depleted T cells, or PBMCs supplied cDNA or gDNA.

Per the original data handling: Using reference gene primer amplification, nucleated cell counts were estimated. Assay: immunoSEQ multiplex PCR; the TCRdb copy retains only in-frame clones and omits some. The V and J calls and the clone size are those of that table, but D and trimming were determined from the DNA. The profile shows 100,000 or so clones, 85% to 90% of them singletons. This clonotype was obtained from a human donor with acute or convalescent COVID-19. The donor label of this sample is uncertain. The V gene is TRBV4-1, the J gene TRBJ2-7; 11 bases are a match to TRBD2. Sequencing was carried out using peripheral blood. This CDR3 is CASSPLAGGPSSYEQYF. The CDR3 DNA sequence: TGCGCCAGCAGCCCTTTAGCGGGAGGGCCTTCGTCCTACGAGCAGTACTTC.